This T cell receptor (beta chain) was captured in a study of breast tumors, draining lymph nodes, adjacent tissues. One entry per CDR3 protein, called by TCRdb with MiXCR from the multiplex PCR reads. The sample holds 66,000 or so distinct CDR3 sequences; 43% are singletons and the top ten take approximately 8.7%. The CDR3 consists of 14 residues. Germline lookup yields CDR1 SNHLY and CDR2 FYNNEI. The germline V and J ends were trimmed by 5 bases and 4 bases, with 11 bases remaining between them. Material: breast tumor tissue. The rearrangement links TRBV2 to TRBJ1-4; possible D gene TRBD1, 6 bases. The TCR originated in a female donor with breast cancer. Some clones in this sample may be carry-over from other donors' samples. The CDR3 region is CASSRQESNEKLFF. The CDR3, as DNA: TGTGCCAGCAGTCGACAGGAGAGTAATGAAAAACTGTTTTTT. Variable domain in full (rest from reference TRBV2 and TRBJ1-4): EPEVTQTPSHQVTQMGQEVILRCVPISNHLYFYWYRQILGQKVEFLVSFYNNEISEKSEIFDDQFSVERPDGSNFTLKIRSTKLEDSAMYFCASSRQESNEKLFFGSGTQLSVL.